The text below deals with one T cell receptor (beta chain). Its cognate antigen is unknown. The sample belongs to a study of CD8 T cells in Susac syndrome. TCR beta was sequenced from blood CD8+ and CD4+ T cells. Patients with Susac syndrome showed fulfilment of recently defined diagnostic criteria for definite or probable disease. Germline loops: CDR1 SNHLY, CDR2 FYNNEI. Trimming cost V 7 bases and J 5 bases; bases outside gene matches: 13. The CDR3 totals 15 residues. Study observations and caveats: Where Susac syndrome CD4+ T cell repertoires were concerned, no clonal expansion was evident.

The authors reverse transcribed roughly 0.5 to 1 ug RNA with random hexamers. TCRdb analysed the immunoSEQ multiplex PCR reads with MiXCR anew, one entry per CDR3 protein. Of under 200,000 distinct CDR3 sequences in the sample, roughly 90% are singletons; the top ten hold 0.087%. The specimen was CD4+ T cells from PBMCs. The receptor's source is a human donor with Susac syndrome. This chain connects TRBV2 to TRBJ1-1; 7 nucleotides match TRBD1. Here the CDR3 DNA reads TGTGCCAGCATAGCCAGACAGGGAACGGGGACTGAAGCTTTCTTT. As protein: CASIARQGTGTEAFF. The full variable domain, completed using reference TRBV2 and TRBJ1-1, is EPEVTQTPSHQVTQMGQEVILRCVPISNHLYFYWYRQILGQKVEFLVSFYNNEISEKSEIFDDQFSVERPDGSNFTLKIRSTKLEDSAMYFCASIARQGTGTEAFFGQGTRLTVV.